The 17 T cell receptor beta chains listed next were all sequenced from one sample in a study of control samples from healthy donors and cancer patients. The repertoire was sequenced with immunoSEQ multiplex PCR; TCRdb's copy has only in-frame clones and lacks some. The sample contains about 95,000 clones, roughly 90% of which appear only once. The specimen sequenced was blood. The origin of the receptors is a woman aged 70-85 years in good health.

This clone has just one count. This chain connects TRBV6-5 to TRBJ1-4, with a possible D match to TRBD1 (5 bases). The CDR3 runs to 13 residues. Per the germline V gene, CDR1 is MNHEY and CDR2 is SVGAGI. Between the trimmed V and J ends, which lost 8 bases and 0 bases, there was a span of 7 bases. DNA for the CDR3: TGTGCCAGCGAGACAGCAACTAATGAAAAACTGTTTTTT. It codes for CASETATNEKLFF.

V usage is TRBV7-9 and J usage is TRBJ1-4; no firm D call. V lost 3 bases and J lost 7, with 15 bases in between. This CDR3 has 15 residues. CDR1 is SEHNR, CDR2 FQNEAQ, per germline (reference sequence). CDR3 region: CASSLFTLLSEKLFF. The CDR3 nucleotides are TGTGCCAGCAGCTTGTTCACCCTGCTTAGTGAAAAACTGTTTTTT. The complete variable domain, with remaining parts taken from reference TRBV7-9 and TRBJ1-4, reads DTGVSQNPRHKITKRGQNVTFRCDPISEHNRLYWYRQTLGQGPEFLTYFQNEAQLEKSRLLSDRFSAERPKGSFSTLEIQRTEQGDSAMYLCASSLFTLLSEKLFFGSGTQLSVL.

The rearrangement links TRBV2 to TRBJ1-4, with D perhaps TRBD1 (6 bases). Trimming stripped 3 bases from V and 0 bases from J, with 17 bases between. There are 18 residues in the CDR3. Looked up from germline, CDR1 is SNHLY and CDR2 is FYNNEI. CDR3 nucleotide sequence: TGTGCCAGCAGTGATCTCGTGGGACATCCTGCAACTAATGAAAAACTGTTTTTT. Encoded protein: CASSDLVGHPATNEKLFF. Combining the CDR3 with reference TRBV2 and TRBJ1-4 gives the whole variable domain EPEVTQTPSHQVTQMGQEVILRCVPISNHLYFYWYRQILGQKVEFLVSFYNNEISEKSEIFDDQFSVERPDGSNFTLKIRSTKLEDSAMYFCASSDLVGHPATNEKLFFGSGTQLSVL.

This clone counts as medium-sized (0.01 to 0.1%). The chain uses TRBV5-1 and TRBJ2-1; 10 bases fit TRBD1. Germline values: CDR1 SGHRS, CDR2 YFSETQ. Trimming cost V 3 bases and J 6 bases; bases outside gene matches: 6. This CDR3 is built from 15 residues. CDR3 coding DNA: TGCGCCAGCAGCTCGACAGGGGGCATAGGCAATGAGCAGTTCTTC. Its translation: CASSSTGGIGNEQFF.

The V and J genes are TRBV6-5 and TRBJ1-2; D might be TRBD1 (5 bases). Germline lookup yields CDR1 MNHEY and CDR2 SVGAGI. This CDR3 has 14 amino acids. V was pared by 5 bases and J by 0 bases, with 10 bases between. CDR3 sequence reads: CASSRDSSNYGYTF. The CDR3, as DNA: TGTGCCAGCAGTCGGGACTCCTCTAACTATGGCTACACCTTC.

The rearrangement joins TRBV6-5 to TRBJ1-4; 10 bases match TRBD1. V gave up 5 bases and J gave up 4 bases; unmatched junction bases: 4. The germline V gene encodes CDR1 MNHEY and CDR2 SVGAGI. There are 15 residues in the CDR3. CDR3: CASSHGQGVNEKLFF. CDR3 nucleotides: TGTGCCAGCAGTCACGGACAGGGGGTTAATGAAAAACTGTTTTTT.

This CDR3 reads CASTPGPGEAFF. The CDR3 DNA follows: TGTGCCAGCACCCCGGGGCCGGGGGAAGCTTTCTTT. The chain is built from TRBV12-3 or TRBV12-4 and TRBJ1-1; weak D call: TRBD1 (5 bases). This CDR3 spans 12 amino acids. V lost 7 bases and J lost 8, with 14 bases in between.

The chain has TRBV30 and TRBJ1-1, with D hard to call. V was shortened by 2 bases and J by 3 bases, with 10 bases between the two germline ends. CDR1 and CDR2 from the germline V gene are GTSNPN and SVGIG (reference sequence). The CDR3 has 13 residues. The CDR3 reads CAWSRFPDTEAFF. CDR3 DNA: TGTGCCTGGAGTCGATTCCCCGACACTGAAGCTTTCTTT.

The chain recombines TRBV5-1 with TRBJ2-1, with 9 bases lining up with TRBD2. The V gene's germline CDR1 is SGHRS and CDR2 YFSETQ. This CDR3 spans 15 amino acids. V was pared by 3 bases and J by 4 bases, with 5 bases of the junction left unmatched. CDR3 nucleotide sequence: TGCGCCAGCAGCTCACTAGCGGGTGCGTACAATGAGCAGTTCTTC. Its protein is CASSSLAGAYNEQFF.

The chain is built from TRBV5-1 and TRBJ1-1; 11 bases are shared with TRBD1. Germline CDR1 is SGHRS and CDR2 is YFSETQ. The CDR3 length is 14 residues. The J segment lost 5 bases and the V segment lost 4 bases, leaving 4 bases of the junction unmatched. The CDR3 DNA follows: TGCGCCAGCAGCAGGGACAGGGGGATGACTGAAGCTTTCTTT. This encodes CASSRDRGMTEAFF.

This clone was counted between two and nine times. The chain has TRBV5-4 and TRBJ1-2; unclear D gene. The CDR3 is 13 amino acids. Germline CDR1 is SGHNT and CDR2 is YYREEE (reference sequence). Trimming shortened V by 3 bases and J by 4 bases, and 10 bases separated the two germline ends. CDR3 region: CASSSNRAYGYTF. The CDR3 region has the DNA TGTGCCAGCAGCTCGAACCGGGCCTATGGCTACACCTTC.

The chain links TRBV3-1 (or the pseudogene TRBV3-2) to TRBJ2-7; 9 bases line up with TRBD2. With 4 bases clipped from V and 2 bases from J, the junction kept 6 bases outside the gene matches. CDR3 length: 15 residues. Germline V gene sequence: CDR1 LGHDT, CDR2 YNNKEL (reference sequence). CDR3 residues: CASSPSAGGTYEQYF. Written as DNA, the CDR3 is TGTGCCAGCAGCCCCTCAGCGGGAGGAACCTACGAGCAGTACTTC.

The V call is TRBV6-2 or TRBV6-3, the J call TRBJ1-5, with a possible D match to TRBD1 (6 bases). The CDR3 runs to 15 residues. Germline assignment: CDR1 MNHEY and CDR2 SVGEGT. With 5 bases removed from V and 6 bases from J, the gap between germline ends came to 17 bases. The CDR3 protein is CASSVRGGSGQPQHF. The DNA for the CDR3 is TGTGCCAGCAGTGTAAGGGGGGGTAGTGGTCAGCCCCAGCATTTT.

This clone was counted between two and nine times. This rearrangement joins TRBV7-2 to TRBJ1-2, with a weak D call TRBD1 (6 bases). The V end was cut by 5 bases, the J end by 6 bases, with 16 bases between. In germline, CDR1 is SGHTA, CDR2 FQGNSA. The CDR3 spans 14 residues. This CDR3 reads CASSRDIWENGYTF. As DNA, the CDR3 is TGTGCCAGCAGCAGGGACATTTGGGAGAATGGCTACACCTTC.

The chain recombines TRBV3-1 (or the pseudogene TRBV3-2) with TRBJ1-5; D may be TRBD1 (5 bases). Trimming pared 1 base from V and 6 bases from J, leaving 13 bases between. Germline-derived CDR1 and CDR2 are LGHDT and YNNKEL (reference sequence). This CDR3 comprises 15 residues. CDR3 loop: CASSQGGPRGQPQHF. DNA of the CDR3: TGTGCCAGCAGCCAAGGGGGCCCACGGGGTCAGCCCCAGCATTTT.

V is TRBV19 and J is TRBJ1-2, with 8 bases that match TRBD1. The CDR3 contains 13 residues. Looked up from germline, CDR1 is LNHDA and CDR2 is SQIVND (reference sequence). The V gene end was trimmed by 5 bases and the J gene end by 8 bases; junction bases not matched to a gene: 7. CDR3 sequence: CASSGGQAGGYTF. Here the CDR3 DNA reads TGTGCCAGTAGTGGGGGACAGGCCGGCGGCTACACCTTC.

This clone has just one count. The chain is built from TRBV6-5 and TRBJ2-1; D is uncertain. This CDR3 contains 14 residues. The germline V gene encodes CDR1 MNHEY and CDR2 SVGAGI. Trimming pared 7 bases from V and 7 bases from J, leaving 17 bases between. The CDR3 DNA is TGTGCCAGCACCCCGTCCCCGAGACTGAATGAGCAGTTCTTC. Protein: CASTPSPRLNEQFF.